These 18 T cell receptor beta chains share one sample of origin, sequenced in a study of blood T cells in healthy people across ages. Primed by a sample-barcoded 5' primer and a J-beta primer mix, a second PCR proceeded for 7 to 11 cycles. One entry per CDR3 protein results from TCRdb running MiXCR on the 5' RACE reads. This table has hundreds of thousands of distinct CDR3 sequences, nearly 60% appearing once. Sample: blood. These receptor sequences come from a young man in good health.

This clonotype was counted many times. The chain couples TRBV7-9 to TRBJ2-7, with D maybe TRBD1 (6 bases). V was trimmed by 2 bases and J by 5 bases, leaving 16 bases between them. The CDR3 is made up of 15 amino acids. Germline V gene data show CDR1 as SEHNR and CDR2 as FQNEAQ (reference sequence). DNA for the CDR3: TGTGCCAGCAGCTTAACGGTTGGACAGTCCCACGAGCAGTACTTC. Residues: CASSLTVGQSHEQYF.

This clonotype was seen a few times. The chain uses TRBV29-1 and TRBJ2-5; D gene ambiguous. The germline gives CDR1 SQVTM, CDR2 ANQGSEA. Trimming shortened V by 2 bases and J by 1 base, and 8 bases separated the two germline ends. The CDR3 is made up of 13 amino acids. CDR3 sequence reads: CSVENQVQETQYF. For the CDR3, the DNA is TGCAGCGTTGAAAACCAGGTCCAAGAGACCCAGTACTTC.

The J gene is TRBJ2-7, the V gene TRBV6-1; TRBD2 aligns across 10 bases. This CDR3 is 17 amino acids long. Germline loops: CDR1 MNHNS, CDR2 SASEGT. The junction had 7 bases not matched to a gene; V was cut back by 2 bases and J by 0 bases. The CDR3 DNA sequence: TGTGCCAGCAGTGAATACTTGACTAGCGGGTTCTCCTACGAGCAGTACTTC. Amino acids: CASSEYLTSGFSYEQYF.

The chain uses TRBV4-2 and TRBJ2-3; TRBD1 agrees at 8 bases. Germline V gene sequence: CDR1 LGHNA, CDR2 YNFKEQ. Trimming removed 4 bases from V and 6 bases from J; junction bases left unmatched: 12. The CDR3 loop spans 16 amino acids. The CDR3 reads CASSPEQGDEADTQYF. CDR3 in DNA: TGTGCCAGCAGCCCTGAACAGGGGGATGAGGCTGATACGCAGTATTTT.

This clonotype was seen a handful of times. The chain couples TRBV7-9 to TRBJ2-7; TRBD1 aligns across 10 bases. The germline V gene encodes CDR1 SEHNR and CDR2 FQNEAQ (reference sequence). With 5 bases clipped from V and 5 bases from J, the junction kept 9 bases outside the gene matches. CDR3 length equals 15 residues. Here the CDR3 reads CASSPLGTGDHEQYF. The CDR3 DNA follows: TGTGCCAGCAGCCCCCTCGGGACAGGGGATCACGAGCAGTACTTC.

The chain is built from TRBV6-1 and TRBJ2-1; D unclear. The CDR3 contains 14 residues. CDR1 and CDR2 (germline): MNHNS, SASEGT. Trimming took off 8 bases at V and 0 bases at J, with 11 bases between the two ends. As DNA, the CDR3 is TGTGCCAGCTCCACCGACTCCTCCTACAATGAGCAGTTCTTC. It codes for CASSTDSSYNEQFF.

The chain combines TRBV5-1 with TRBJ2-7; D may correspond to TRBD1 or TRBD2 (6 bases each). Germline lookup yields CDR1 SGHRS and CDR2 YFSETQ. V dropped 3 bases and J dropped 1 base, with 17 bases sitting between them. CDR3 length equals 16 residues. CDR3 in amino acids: CASSSLGGSTSYEQYF. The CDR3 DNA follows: TGCGCCAGCAGCTCATTAGGGGGGTCCACATCCTACGAGCAGTACTTC.

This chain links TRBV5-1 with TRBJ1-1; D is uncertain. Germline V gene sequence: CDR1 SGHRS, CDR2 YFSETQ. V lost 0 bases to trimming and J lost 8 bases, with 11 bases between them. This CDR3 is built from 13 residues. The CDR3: CASSLAPGSEAFF. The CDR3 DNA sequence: TGCGCCAGCAGCTTGGCCCCGGGTTCGGAAGCTTTCTTT.

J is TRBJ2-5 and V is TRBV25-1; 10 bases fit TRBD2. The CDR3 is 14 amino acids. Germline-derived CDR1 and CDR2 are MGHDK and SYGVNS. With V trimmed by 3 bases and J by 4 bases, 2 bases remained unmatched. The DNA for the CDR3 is TGTGCCAGCAGTGACCTAGCGGGGGCAGAGACCCAGTACTTC. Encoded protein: CASSDLAGAETQYF.

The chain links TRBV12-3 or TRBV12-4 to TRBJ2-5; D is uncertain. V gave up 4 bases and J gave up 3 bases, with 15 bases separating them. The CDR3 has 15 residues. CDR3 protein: CASSSPSEVKETQYF. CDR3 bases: TGTGCCAGCAGTTCTCCTAGTGAGGTGAAAGAGACCCAGTACTTC.

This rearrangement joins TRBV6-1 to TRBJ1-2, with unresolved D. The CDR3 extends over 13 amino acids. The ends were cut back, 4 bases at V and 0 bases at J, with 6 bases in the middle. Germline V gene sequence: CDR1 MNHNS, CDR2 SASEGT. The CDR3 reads CASSANANYGYTF. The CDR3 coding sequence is TGTGCCAGCAGTGCCAACGCTAACTATGGCTACACCTTC.

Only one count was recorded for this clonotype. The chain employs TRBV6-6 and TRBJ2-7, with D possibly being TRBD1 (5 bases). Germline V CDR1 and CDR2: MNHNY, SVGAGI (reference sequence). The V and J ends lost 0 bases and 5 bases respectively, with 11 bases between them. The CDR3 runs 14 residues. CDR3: CASSYSREGDEQYF. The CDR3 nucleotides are TGTGCCAGCAGTTACTCAAGGGAAGGGGACGAGCAGTACTTC.

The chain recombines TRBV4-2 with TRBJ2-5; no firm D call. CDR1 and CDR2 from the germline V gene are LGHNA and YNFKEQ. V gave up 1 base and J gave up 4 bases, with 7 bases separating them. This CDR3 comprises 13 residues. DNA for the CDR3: TGTGCCAGCAGCCAAGTGGGTCCAGAGACCCAGTACTTC. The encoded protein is CASSQVGPETQYF.

CDR3 loop: CASIRTGGFYNEQFF. The CDR3 bases are TGTGCCAGCATAAGGACAGGGGGTTTCTACAATGAGCAGTTCTTC. This chain uses TRBV6-1 with TRBJ2-1; 10 bases line up with TRBD1. V gave up 7 bases and J gave up 3 bases; unmatched junction bases: 6. This CDR3 is built from 15 residues. The V gene's germline CDR1 is MNHNS and CDR2 SASEGT.

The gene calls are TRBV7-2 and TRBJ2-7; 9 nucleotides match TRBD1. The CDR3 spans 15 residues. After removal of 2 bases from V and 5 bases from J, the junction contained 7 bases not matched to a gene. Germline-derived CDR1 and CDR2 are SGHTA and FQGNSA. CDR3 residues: CASSLKGTGRDEQYF. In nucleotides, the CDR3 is TGTGCCAGCAGCTTAAAGGGGACAGGGAGGGACGAGCAGTACTTC.

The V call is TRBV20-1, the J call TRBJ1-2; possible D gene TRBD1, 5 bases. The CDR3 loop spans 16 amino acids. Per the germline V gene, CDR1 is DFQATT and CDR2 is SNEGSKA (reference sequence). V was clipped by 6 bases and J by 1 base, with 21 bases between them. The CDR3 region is CSARGRDQQFNYGYTF. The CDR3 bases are TGCAGTGCCCGAGGCCGGGACCAACAGTTTAACTATGGCTACACCTTC.

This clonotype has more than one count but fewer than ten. The CDR3 reads CASIGSYNEQFF. The CDR3 bases are TGCGCCAGCATTGGCTCCTACAATGAGCAGTTCTTC. J is TRBJ2-1 and V is TRBV5-1; D ambiguous. The CDR3 runs to 12 residues. Trimming took off 6 bases at V and 0 bases at J, with 4 bases between the two ends. The V gene's germline CDR1 is SGHRS and CDR2 YFSETQ.

The CDR3 DNA sequence: TGTGCCAGCAGCGGAGAACCTAGCACAGATACGCAGTATTTT. This translates into CASSGEPSTDTQYF. The genes are TRBV11-2 and TRBJ2-3; D remains unclear. The CDR3 loop spans 14 amino acids. Germline V gene data show CDR1 as SGHAT and CDR2 as FQNNGV. V gave up 5 bases and J gave up 0 bases, with 9 bases separating them.